This T cell receptor (beta chain) was obtained from a study of T-cell memory formation after mild COVID-19. It was 5'RACE with constant-segment primers that produced the TCR alpha and TCR beta cDNA libraries, which carried sample barcodes and UMIs. TCRdb fed the 5' RACE reads into MiXCR, producing one record per CDR3 protein. Of approximately 150,000 distinct CDR3 sequences in the sample, around 5.8% were seen once. Trimming took 7 bases from V and 0 from J, leaving 10 bases between them. The CDR3 consists of 12 residues. Per the germline V gene, CDR1 is SQVTM and CDR2 is ANQGSEA. This chain links TRBV29-1 with TRBJ2-7; the D gene is possibly TRBD1 (5 bases). The sample was PBMCs or a T cell subset sorted from them (not recorded which). This receptor was obtained from an adult woman who had mild COVID-19 (a few samples of this study predate the infection). Cell type and time point are not known. The CDR3 DNA reads as TGCAGCGGCAAGGACAACTCCTACGAGCAGTACTTC. This translates into CSGKDNSYEQYF.